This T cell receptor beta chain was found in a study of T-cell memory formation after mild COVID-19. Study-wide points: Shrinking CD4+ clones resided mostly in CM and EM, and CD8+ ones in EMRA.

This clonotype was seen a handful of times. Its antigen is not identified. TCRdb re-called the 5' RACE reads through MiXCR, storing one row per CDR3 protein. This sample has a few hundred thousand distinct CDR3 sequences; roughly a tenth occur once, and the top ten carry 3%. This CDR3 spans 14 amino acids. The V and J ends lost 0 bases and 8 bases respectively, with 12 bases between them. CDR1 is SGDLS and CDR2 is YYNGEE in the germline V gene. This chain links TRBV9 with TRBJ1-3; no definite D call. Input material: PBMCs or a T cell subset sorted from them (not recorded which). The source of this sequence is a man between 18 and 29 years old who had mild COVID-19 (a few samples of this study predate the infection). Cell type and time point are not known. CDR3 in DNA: TGTGCCAGCAGCGTAGATGACCGCCGGGACACCATATATTTT. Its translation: CASSVDDRRDTIYF. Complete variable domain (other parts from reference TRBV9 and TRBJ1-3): DSGVTQTPKHLITATGQRVTLRCSPRSGDLSVYWYQQSLDQGLQFLIQYYNGEERAKGNILERFSAQQFPDLHSELNLSSLELGDSALYFCASSVDDRRDTIYFGEGSWLTVV.